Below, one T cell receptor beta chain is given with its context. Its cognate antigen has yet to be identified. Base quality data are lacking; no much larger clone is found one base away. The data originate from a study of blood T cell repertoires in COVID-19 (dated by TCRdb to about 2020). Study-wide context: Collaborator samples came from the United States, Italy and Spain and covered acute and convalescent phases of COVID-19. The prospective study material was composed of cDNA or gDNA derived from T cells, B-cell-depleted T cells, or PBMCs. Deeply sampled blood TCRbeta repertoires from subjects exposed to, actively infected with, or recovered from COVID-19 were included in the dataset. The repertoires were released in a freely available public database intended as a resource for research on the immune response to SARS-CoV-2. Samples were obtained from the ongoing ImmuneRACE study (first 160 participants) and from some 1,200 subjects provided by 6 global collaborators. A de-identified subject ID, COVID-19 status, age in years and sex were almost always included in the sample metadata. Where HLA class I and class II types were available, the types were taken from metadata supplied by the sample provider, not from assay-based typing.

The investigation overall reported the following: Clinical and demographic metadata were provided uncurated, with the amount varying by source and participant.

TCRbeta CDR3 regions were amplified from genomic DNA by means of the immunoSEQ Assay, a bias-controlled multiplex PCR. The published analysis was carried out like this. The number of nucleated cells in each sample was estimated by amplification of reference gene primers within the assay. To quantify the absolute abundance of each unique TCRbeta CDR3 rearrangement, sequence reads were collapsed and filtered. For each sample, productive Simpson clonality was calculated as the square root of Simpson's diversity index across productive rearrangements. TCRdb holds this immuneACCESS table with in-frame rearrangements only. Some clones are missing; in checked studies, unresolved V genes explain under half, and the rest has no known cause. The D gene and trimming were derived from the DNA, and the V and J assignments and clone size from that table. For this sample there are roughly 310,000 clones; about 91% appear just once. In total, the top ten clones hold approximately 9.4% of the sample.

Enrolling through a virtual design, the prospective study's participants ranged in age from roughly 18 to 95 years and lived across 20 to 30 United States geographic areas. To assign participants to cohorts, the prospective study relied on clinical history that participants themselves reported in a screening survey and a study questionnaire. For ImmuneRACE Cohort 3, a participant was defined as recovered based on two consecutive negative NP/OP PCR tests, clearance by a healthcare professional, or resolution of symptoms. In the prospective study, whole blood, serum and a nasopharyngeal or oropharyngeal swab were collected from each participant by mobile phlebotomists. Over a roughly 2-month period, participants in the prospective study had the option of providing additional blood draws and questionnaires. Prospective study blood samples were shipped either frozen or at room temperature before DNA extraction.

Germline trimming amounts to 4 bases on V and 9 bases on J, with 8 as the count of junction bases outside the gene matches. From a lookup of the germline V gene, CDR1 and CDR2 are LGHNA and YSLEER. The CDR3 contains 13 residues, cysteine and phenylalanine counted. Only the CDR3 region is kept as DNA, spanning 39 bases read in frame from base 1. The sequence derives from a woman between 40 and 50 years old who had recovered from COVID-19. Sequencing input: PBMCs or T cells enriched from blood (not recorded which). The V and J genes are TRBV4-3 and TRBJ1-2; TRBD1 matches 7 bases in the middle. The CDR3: CASSPRQGNSYTF. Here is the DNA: TGCGCCAGCAGCCCCCGACAGGGAAATAGCTACACCTTC.